This T cell receptor (beta chain) was captured by sequencing in a study of blood T cell repertoires in COVID-19. Study at large: Collection of acute and convalescent COVID-19 samples took place in the United States, Italy and Spain. Sources were T cells, B-cell-depleted T cells, or PBMCs; the material itself was cDNA or gDNA.

Methods used by the authors: Amplification with reference gene primers provided the estimates of nucleated cell counts. Libraries were prepared by immunoSEQ multiplex PCR; TCRdb keeps only in-frame clonotypes and omits some of them. V and J calls plus clone size are reproduced from that table; the DNA served to infer D and trimming. In the table there are about 200,000 clones, about 83% of which are singletons. This CDR3 comprises 15 residues. V gave up 0 bases and J gave up 3 bases; unmatched junction bases: 6. The germline CDR1 and CDR2 sequences are SGHRS and YFSETQ. What was sequenced was peripheral blood. The genes are TRBV5-1 and TRBJ2-7; TRBD2 matches 7 bases. The TCR comes from a woman in her sixties or seventies with active or convalescent COVID-19. The CDR3 DNA reads TGCGCCAGCAGCTTGGTTAGCGGGTCCGACTACGAGCAGTACTTC. It encodes CASSLVSGSDYEQYF.